The 19 T cell receptor beta chains below all came from one sample that was sequenced in a study of molecular identifiers for immune sequencing clone quantification. From the PCR reads, TCRdb called clonotypes with MiXCR, one entry per CDR3 protein. Of roughly 630,000 distinct CDR3 sequences listed, around 25% are singletons. Material for sequencing was naive CD8+ T cells from blood, with Jurkat cell RNA spiked in. Subset here: FACS-sorted CD8+CD4-CCR7+CD45RA+ naive T cells. Receptor source: a human donor in good health. Some libraries in this study had Jurkat cell RNA spiked in.

J is TRBJ2-7 and V is TRBV5-5; D unclear. From germline, CDR1 is SGHKS and CDR2 YYEKEE (reference sequence). Trimming took 6 bases from V and 3 from J, leaving 13 bases between them. The CDR3 is 13 amino acids. CDR3 nucleotide sequence: TGTGCCAGCACCGAGTACACCCACTACGAGCAGTACTTC. Translation: CASTEYTHYEQYF.

This clonotype was detected ten times or more. The V gene is TRBV4-1, the J gene TRBJ1-1; 8 bases are a match to TRBD1. The CDR3 is 16 amino acids. V lost 3 bases, J lost 0 bases, and 6 bases stayed unmatched. Germline CDR1 and CDR2: MGHRA and YSYEKL. CDR3 DNA sequence: TGCGCCAGCAGCCAGCCGGACAGGGTCATGAACACTGAAGCTTTCTTT. As protein: CASSQPDRVMNTEAFF.

This clonotype was found many times. The rearrangement links TRBV7-9 to TRBJ2-7, with 8 bases matching TRBD2. The length of the CDR3 is 16 residues. V lost 6 bases and J lost 1; bases outside the gene matches: 11. Germline V CDR1 and CDR2: SEHNR, FQNEAQ (reference sequence). The CDR3 here is CASRAVPAGASYEQYF. The CDR3 region has the DNA TGTGCCAGCAGAGCCGTGCCAGCGGGGGCTTCCTACGAGCAGTACTTC.

The chain couples TRBV19 to TRBJ1-1; D gene uncertain. Germline-derived CDR1 and CDR2 are LNHDA and SQIVND (reference sequence). The CDR3 is 13 amino acids. V was pared by 7 bases and J by 1 base, with 10 bases between. The CDR3 DNA is TGTGCCAGTAATGTCCCAGGGAACACTGAAGCTTTCTTT. Translation gives CASNVPGNTEAFF.

Concerning this clonotype itself: A read error may be the cause here, since a much bigger clone is one base away. The V call is TRBV12-3 or TRBV12-4, the J call TRBJ2-3; 11 bases fit TRBD2. The CDR3 is 15 residues long. V was clipped by 6 bases and J by 6 bases; unmatched bases: 8. CDR3 bases: TGTGCCAGCAGCACGACTAGCGGGAAGGCGGATACGCAGTATTTT. Translated: CASSTTSGKADTQYF.

This clonotype was found many times. This rearrangement joins TRBV29-1 to TRBJ2-3; D remains ambiguous. Germline CDR1 is SQVTM and CDR2 is ANQGSEA. V was clipped by 3 bases and J by 1 base, with 14 bases between them. This CDR3 has 15 amino acids. CDR3 sequence (DNA): TGCAGCGTTGAGGGATCACAGAGCCGCACAGATACGCAGTATTTT. Its protein is CSVEGSQSRTDTQYF.

The chain couples TRBV7-9 to TRBJ2-5; 12 bases match TRBD2. The junction had 6 bases not matched to a gene; V was cut back by 5 bases and J by 5 bases. The CDR3 runs to 15 residues. CDR1 is SEHNR, CDR2 FQNEAQ, per germline (reference sequence). CDR3: CASSPGLAGWETQYF. Here the CDR3 DNA reads TGTGCCAGCAGCCCGGGACTAGCGGGTTGGGAGACCCAGTACTTC. Full variable domain (remainder filled in from reference TRBV7-9 and TRBJ2-5): DTGVSQNPRHKITKRGQNVTFRCDPISEHNRLYWYRQTLGQGPEFLTYFQNEAQLEKSRLLSDRFSAERPKGSFSTLEIQRTEQGDSAMYLCASSPGLAGWETQYFGPGTRLLVL.

On this clonotype: Possible read error: a much larger clone is one base away. The chain employs TRBV27 and TRBJ1-1, with a weak D call TRBD1 (5 bases). The CDR3 contains 14 residues. Germline CDR1 reads MNHEY; CDR2 reads SMNVEV (reference sequence). The CDR3 reads CASSFGGTNTEASF. For the CDR3, the DNA is TGTGCCAGCAGTTTTGGAGGGACGAACACTGAAGCTTCCTTT.

With regard to this clonotype: The junction departs from germline at one end; a sequencing error may be responsible. Here the CDR3 DNA reads TGCGCCAGCTGTCAATCGGGCGGGAGGGGCGAGAGCACAGATACGCAGTATTTT. It specifies CASCQSGGRGESTDTQYF. The chain couples TRBV23-1 to TRBJ2-3; the match to TRBD2 covers 9 bases. TRBV23-1 is filed as an ORF, its function uncertain. The CDR3 has 18 residues.

The chain carries TRBV25-1 and TRBJ1-1; maybe TRBD1 (6 bases). V lost 1 base to trimming and J lost 5 bases, with 14 bases between them. The CDR3 loop spans 15 amino acids. Germline CDR1 MGHDK, CDR2 SYGVNS. The CDR3 is CASSEWGGGVTEAFF. Written as DNA, the CDR3 is TGTGCCAGCAGTGAATGGGGGGGCGGAGTGACTGAAGCTTTCTTT.

Notes on this clonotype: Since a much larger clone is just one base distant, this may be a read error. The chain joins TRBV5-1 to TRBJ2-7; 7 nucleotides agree with TRBD2. The germline gives CDR1 SGHRS, CDR2 YFSETQ. The CDR3 is 12 residues long. With 5 bases clipped from V and 8 bases from J, the junction kept 7 bases outside the gene matches. The CDR3 loop is CASRAGAGKQYF. The CDR3 region has the DNA TGCGCCAGCAGGGCGGGAGCGGGGAAGCAGTACTTC.

This clonotype was counted between two and nine times. The chain is built from TRBV7-9 and TRBJ1-5; D not certain. Germline CDR1 and CDR2: SEHNR and FQNEAQ (reference sequence). CDR3 size: 16 residues. Trimming took 5 bases from V and 1 from J, leaving 15 bases between them. CDR3 sequence reads: CASSPLGVGSNQPQHF. CDR3 sequence (DNA): TGTGCCAGCAGCCCCCTTGGGGTGGGGAGCAATCAGCCCCAGCATTTT. The whole variable domain, filled in from reference TRBV7-9 and TRBJ1-5, reads DTGVSQNPRHKITKRGQNVTFRCDPISEHNRLYWYRQTLGQGPEFLTYFQNEAQLEKSRLLSDRFSAERPKGSFSTLEIQRTEQGDSAMYLCASSPLGVGSNQPQHFGDGTRLSIL.

The J gene is TRBJ2-7, the V gene TRBV19, with D perhaps TRBD1 (6 bases). Germline lookup yields CDR1 LNHDA and CDR2 SQIVND (reference sequence). The CDR3 is 14 residues long. Between the trimmed V and J ends, which lost 5 bases and 3 bases, there was a span of 14 bases. The CDR3 region has the DNA TGTGCCAGTAGTTTCCGGACAGTTGACTACGAGCAGTACTTC. Its translation: CASSFRTVDYEQYF.

This clonotype was recorded a few times. This sequence joins TRBV9 and TRBJ2-1, with 8 bases fitting TRBD1. The CDR3 extends over 14 amino acids. Germline CDR1 and CDR2: SGDLS and YYNGEE. V was clipped by 1 base and J by 4 bases; unmatched bases: 1. CDR3 coding DNA: TGTGCCAGCAGCGTACGGACAGGGTACAATGAGCAGTTCTTC. As protein: CASSVRTGYNEQFF. The full variable domain, with the rest looked up from reference TRBV9 and TRBJ2-1, is DSGVTQTPKHLITATGQRVTLRCSPRSGDLSVYWYQQSLDQGLQFLIQYYNGEERAKGNILERFSAQQFPDLHSELNLSSLELGDSALYFCASSVRTGYNEQFFGPGTRLTVL.

This clonotype was observed a handful of times. This chain uses TRBV25-1 with TRBJ2-1; D possibly matches TRBD1 or TRBD2 (5 bases each). This CDR3 contains 14 residues. Deletions cut 2 bases from V and 9 bases from J, with 14 bases between. Germline-derived CDR1 and CDR2 are MGHDK and SYGVNS. In DNA, the CDR3 is TGTGCCAGCAGTGAAGGGGCCCTCGGGACTGAGCAGTTCTTC. Translation: CASSEGALGTEQFF.

The genes are TRBV6-2 or TRBV6-3 and TRBJ1-1; D might be TRBD1 (5 bases). Trimming shortened V by 6 bases and J by 7 bases, and 15 bases separated the two germline ends. Germline values: CDR1 MNHEY, CDR2 SVGEGT. The CDR3 has 13 residues. CDR3 sequence reads: CASRGEGTVEAFF. CDR3 DNA: TGTGCCAGCAGGGGGGAGGGGACGGTTGAAGCTTTCTTT.

The genes are TRBV9 and TRBJ2-6; D is unclear. V was trimmed by 4 bases and J by 0 bases, leaving 11 bases between them. CDR3 length: 16 amino acids. The germline V gene has CDR1 SGDLS and CDR2 YYNGEE. This chain's CDR3 is CASSSRYDSGANVLTF. The CDR3 coding sequence is TGTGCCAGCAGCTCCCGATATGACTCTGGGGCCAACGTCCTGACTTTC.

This clonotype appeared many times. The rearrangement joins TRBV6-1 to TRBJ1-5; 7 bases line up with TRBD1. The CDR3 is 16 amino acids. CDR1 and CDR2 from the germline V gene are MNHNS and SASEGT. Trimming removed 4 bases from V and 1 base from J; junction bases left unmatched: 7. CDR3 sequence: CASSGGTGVSNQPQHF. The CDR3 bases are TGTGCCAGCAGTGGGGGAACAGGGGTGAGCAATCAGCCCCAGCATTTT.

This clonotype was seen ten or more times. The genes are TRBV7-8 and TRBJ1-1, with a tentative D call TRBD1 (5 bases). The germline V gene has CDR1 SGHVS and CDR2 FQNEAQ. The CDR3 runs 16 residues. Trimming left V 5 bases short and J 1 base short, with 17 bases between. CDR3 residues: CASSPLWTLQNTEAFF. CDR3 nucleotides: TGTGCCAGCAGCCCCCTCTGGACACTTCAGAACACTGAAGCTTTCTTT. Full variable domain (outside the CDR3, taken from reference TRBV7-8 and TRBJ1-1): GAGVSQSPRYKVAKRGQDVALRCDPISGHVSLFWYQQALGQGPEFLTYFQNEAQLDKSGLPSDRFFAERPEGSVSTLKIQRTQQEDSAVYLCASSPLWTLQNTEAFFGQGTRLTVV.